One and the same sample provided the 15 T cell receptor beta chains below, sequenced in a study of blood T cell repertoires in COVID-19. Only in-frame clones appear in the TCRdb table, and some are missing; sequencing was by immunoSEQ multiplex PCR. The sample consists of approximately 220,000 clones, 80% to 90% of them appearing once. The sequencing input was peripheral blood. The receptor set was obtained from a man aged 45-65 years who had recovered from COVID-19.

This clone was observed a handful of times. The V gene is TRBV29-1, the J gene TRBJ1-2, with 9 bases fitting TRBD1. The CDR3 extends over 12 amino acids. V gave up 7 bases and J gave up 7 bases; unmatched junction bases: 7. Germline V gene lookup returns CDR1 SQVTM and CDR2 ANQGSEA. The CDR3 sequence: CSARDRDFGYTF. Here the CDR3 DNA reads TGCAGCGCACGGGACAGGGACTTTGGCTACACCTTC.

CDR3 sequence: CASSIFKGSNQPQHF. The DNA of the CDR3 is TGTGCCAGCAGTATATTTAAGGGGAGCAATCAGCCCCAGCATTTT. The chain joins TRBV28 to TRBJ1-5, with D possibly being TRBD1 (5 bases). CDR3 length: 15 residues. V was cut by 5 bases and J by 1 base, with 12 bases left in between. Per the germline V gene, CDR1 is MDHEN and CDR2 is SYDVKM.

This rearrangement joins TRBV18 to TRBJ2-7; TRBD2 might be the D (6 bases). This CDR3 comprises 13 residues. V was clipped by 5 bases and J by 5 bases, with 13 bases between them. Germline values: CDR1 KGHSH, CDR2 LQKENI. This CDR3 is CASSAGSFNEQYF. The CDR3 nucleotides read TGTGCCAGCTCAGCCGGGAGTTTCAACGAGCAGTACTTC.

The CDR3 is CASSLKPTEQYF. CDR3 in DNA: TGTGCCAGCAGTCTTAAGCCCACCGAGCAGTACTTC. This rearrangement joins TRBV3-1 (or the pseudogene TRBV3-2) to TRBJ2-7; D unclear. Between the trimmed V and J ends, which lost 6 bases and 6 bases, there was a span of 12 bases. This CDR3 is built from 12 residues. Looked up from germline, CDR1 is LGHDT and CDR2 is YNNKEL (reference sequence).

The J gene is TRBJ2-3, the V gene TRBV28; 11 nucleotides align to TRBD2. J lost 5 bases, V lost 5 bases, and 9 bases had no gene match. This CDR3 is 16 amino acids long. Germline loops: CDR1 MDHEN, CDR2 SYDVKM. The DNA of the CDR3 is TGTGCCAGCAGTCTGGAACTAGCGGGAGTGGGAGATACGCAGTATTTT. Amino acids: CASSLELAGVGDTQYF.

This clone was found a few times. This chain uses TRBV10-2 with TRBJ2-3; 14 bases align to TRBD2. The length of the CDR3 is 20 residues. Germline CDR1 WSHSY, CDR2 SAAADI. The junction had 14 bases not matched to a gene; V was cut back by 3 bases and J by 3 bases. CDR3 sequence (DNA): TGCGCCAGCAGTGATCACGCGGGGACTAGCGGGAGCGGAGGTACAGATACGCAGTATTTT. Translated, it gives CASSDHAGTSGSGGTDTQYF.

This clone turned up a few times. The genes are TRBV12-3 or TRBV12-4 and TRBJ2-5, with 9 bases aligning to TRBD1. CDR3 size: 12 residues. Trimming removed 10 bases from V and 7 bases from J; junction bases left unmatched: 7. In nucleotides, the CDR3 is TGTGCCACCGGACAGGGGAGGGGGACCCAGTACTTC. Residues: CATGQGRGTQYF.

The gene calls are TRBV15 and TRBJ2-5; no clear D gene. Germline V gives CDR1 LNHNV, CDR2 YYDKDF (reference sequence). V was pared by 1 base and J by 3 bases, with 9 bases between. The CDR3 sequence is 14 residues long. For the CDR3, the DNA is TGTGCCACCAGCAGAGGAAGGAGCGAAGAGACCCAGTACTTC. Its protein is CATSRGRSEETQYF.

The CDR3 sequence is CASSLGGTDTQYF. As DNA, the CDR3 is TGTGCCAGCAGCTTAGGAGGCACAGATACGCAGTATTTT. The rearrangement joins TRBV11-2 to TRBJ2-3, with D uncertain. This CDR3 region has 13 residues. Trimming took 1 base from V and 1 from J, leaving 3 bases between them. Germline V gives CDR1 SGHAT, CDR2 FQNNGV.

Only one count was recorded for this clone. The chain combines TRBV28 with TRBJ1-1; D uncertain. The V end was cut by 5 bases, the J end by 1 base, with 11 bases between. This CDR3 is built from 14 residues. The V gene's germline CDR1 is MDHEN and CDR2 SYDVKM. The CDR3 here is CASSMVLPNTEAFF. In nucleotides, the CDR3 is TGTGCCAGCAGTATGGTACTCCCGAACACTGAAGCTTTCTTT.

V gene TRBV7-6 combines with J gene TRBJ2-7, with D possibly matching TRBD1 (6 bases). V was pared by 2 bases and J by 6 bases, with 11 bases between. Germline V gene data show CDR1 as SGHVS and CDR2 as FNYEAQ. The CDR3 consists of 13 residues. In DNA, the CDR3 is TGTGCCAGCAGCTTAATTAGGGGGTCCGAGCAGTACTTC. This encodes CASSLIRGSEQYF.

The chain uses TRBV28 and TRBJ1-4; D not resolved. Per the germline V gene, CDR1 is MDHEN and CDR2 is SYDVKM. CDR3 size: 14 residues. V was cut by 6 bases and J by 3 bases, with 11 bases left in between. The CDR3 DNA follows: TGTGCCAGCAGGGAGGGCCCGTCTAATGAAAAACTGTTTTTT. Protein product: CASREGPSNEKLFF.

This clone was found once. J is TRBJ1-6 and V is TRBV7-2; no clear D. Germline values: CDR1 SGHTA, CDR2 FQGNSA. The CDR3 length is 15 residues. V dropped 0 bases and J dropped 7 bases, with 10 bases sitting between them. The CDR3 DNA is TGTGCCAGCAGCTTAGCCCCAGGAAAGAATTCACCCCTCCACTTT. Residues: CASSLAPGKNSPLHF.

This clone occurred a few times. This rearrangement joins TRBV28 to TRBJ1-2; 7 bases line up with TRBD1. Germline loops: CDR1 MDHEN, CDR2 SYDVKM. Trimming at V came to 3 bases and at J to 4 bases, leaving 14 bases not matched to a gene. The CDR3 has 17 amino acids. This CDR3 reads CASSFAGSTGFVYGYTF. The CDR3 region has the DNA TGTGCCAGCAGTTTTGCGGGCTCGACAGGGTTCGTCTATGGCTACACCTTC.

The chain links TRBV4-1 to TRBJ1-4; 7 bases line up with TRBD1. The junction had 9 bases not matched to a gene; V was cut back by 3 bases and J by 8 bases. Germline V gene lookup returns CDR1 MGHRA and CDR2 YSYEKL. The CDR3 length is 15 residues. The CDR3 region has the DNA TGCGCCAGCAGCCACGGCGACAGGGACGCGGAAAAACTGTTTTTT. Translated: CASSHGDRDAEKLFF.